This entry lists 32 T cell receptor beta chains sequenced from one sample in a study of blood T cell repertoires in COVID-19. Sequencing used immunoSEQ multiplex PCR; TCRdb keeps in-frame clones, though not all of them. This sample has fewer than 250,000 clones, with about nine tenths found just once. Sequencing input: PBMCs or T cells enriched from blood (not recorded which). The receptors here all came from a man aged 25-40 years in a cohort exposed to, infected with or recovered from COVID-19 (not recorded which).

This clone was counted a single time. This rearrangement joins TRBV14 to TRBJ2-7, with 8 positions matching TRBD2. Trimming took 4 bases from V and 0 from J; bases not matched to a gene: 5. This CDR3 is built from 15 residues. Germline values: CDR1 SGHDN, CDR2 FVKESK. The DNA of the CDR3 is TGTGCCAGCAGCCCTAGGACTAGCCTCTCCTACGAGCAGTACTTC. Its translation is CASSPRTSLSYEQYF. Full variable domain (remainder filled in from reference TRBV14 and TRBJ2-7): EAGVTQFPSHSVIEKGQTVTLRCDPISGHDNLYWYRRVMGKEIKFLLHFVKESKQDESGMPNNRFLAERTGGTYSTLKVQPAELEDSGVYFCASSPRTSLSYEQYFGPGTRLTVT.

The chain is built from TRBV9 and TRBJ2-3; TRBD2 is a possible D gene (5 bases). V was pared by 4 bases and J by 3 bases, with 9 bases between. Looked up from germline, CDR1 is SGDLS and CDR2 is YYNGEE. The CDR3 covers 13 residues. Written as DNA, the CDR3 is TGTGCCAGCAGCTCCTTAGCGACAGATACGCAGTATTTT. Its translation: CASSSLATDTQYF.

V gene TRBV15 combines with J gene TRBJ2-7; 11 nucleotides align to TRBD1. The CDR3 runs to 14 residues. Trimming at V came to 7 bases and at J to 2 bases, leaving 4 bases not matched to a gene. Germline V gene data show CDR1 as LNHNV and CDR2 as YYDKDF (reference sequence). As DNA, the CDR3 is TGTGCCACCAACCCGGGACAGGGGGCCTACGAGCAGTACTTC. It yields the protein CATNPGQGAYEQYF. The full variable domain, with the rest looked up from reference TRBV15 and TRBJ2-7, is DAMVIQNPRYQVTQFGKPVTLSCSQTLNHNVMYWYQQKSSQAPKLLFHYYDKDFNNEADTPDNFQSRRPNTSFCFLDIRSPGLGDTAMYLCATNPGQGAYEQYFGPGTRLTVT.

This chain connects TRBV14 to TRBJ1-6; D is perhaps TRBD1 (5 bases). Germline CDR1 SGHDN, CDR2 FVKESK. Between the trimmed V and J ends, which lost 0 bases and 3 bases, there was a span of 12 bases. This CDR3 spans 17 amino acids. The CDR3 DNA reads as TGTGCCAGCAGCCAAGATCCTCACCAGGGCTATAATTCACCCCTCCACTTT. Translating it yields CASSQDPHQGYNSPLHF.

V gene TRBV20-1 combines with J gene TRBJ1-5; no clear D gene. Trimming shortened V by 3 bases and J by 1 base, and 7 bases separated the two germline ends. This CDR3 has 13 residues. Germline V gene data show CDR1 as DFQATT and CDR2 as SNEGSKA (reference sequence). CDR3 region: CSASHQSNQPQHF. As DNA, the CDR3 is TGCAGTGCTAGTCACCAGAGCAATCAGCCCCAGCATTTT.

The V and J genes are TRBV28 and TRBJ2-7; TRBD2 matches 7 bases. CDR1 and CDR2 from the germline V gene are MDHEN and SYDVKM. There are 16 residues in the CDR3. V trimming: 3 bases; J trimming: 0 bases; junction bases outside the gene matches: 8. The CDR3 spells CASSFPGGNFSYEQYF. CDR3 bases: TGTGCCAGCAGTTTTCCGGGAGGCAACTTCTCCTACGAGCAGTACTTC.

This chain links TRBV9 with TRBJ2-1; 9 positions agree with TRBD2. This CDR3 is built from 17 residues. The ends lost 4 bases at V and 7 bases at J; junction bases unmatched: 15. Germline assignment: CDR1 SGDLS and CDR2 YYNGEE. CDR3 DNA sequence: TGTGCCAGCAGCCCCATTTCTGTAGCGGGAGAGAGTAATGAGCAGTTCTTC. Translating it yields CASSPISVAGESNEQFF.

This sequence joins TRBV25-1 and TRBJ2-2; 13 bases are shared with TRBD2. The CDR3 is made up of 16 amino acids. The junction had 4 bases not matched to a gene; V was cut back by 4 bases and J by 5 bases. Germline values: CDR1 MGHDK, CDR2 SYGVNS. DNA of the CDR3: TGTGCCAGCAGTGGATGGACTAGCGGGAGAACCGGGGAGCTGTTTTTT. Translated, it gives CASSGWTSGRTGELFF. The entire variable domain, with the rest obtained from reference TRBV25-1 and TRBJ2-2, is as follows: EADIYQTPRYLVIGTGKKITLECSQTMGHDKMYWYQQDPGMELHLIHYSYGVNSTEKGDLSSESTVSRIRTEHFPLTLESARPSHTSQYLCASSGWTSGRTGELFFGEGSRLTVL.

The genes are TRBV5-1 and TRBJ1-4, with 9 positions matching TRBD1. J lost 8 bases, V lost 4 bases, and 9 bases had no gene match. The CDR3 extends over 15 amino acids. The germline V gene encodes CDR1 SGHRS and CDR2 YFSETQ. CDR3 region: CASSLQGAVGEKLFF. The CDR3 DNA reads as TGCGCCAGCAGCCTACAGGGGGCCGTAGGGGAAAAACTGTTTTTT.

This chain connects TRBV27 to TRBJ2-1; 7 nucleotides agree with TRBD1. The junction had 3 bases not matched to a gene; V was cut back by 5 bases and J by 5 bases. The CDR3 runs 13 residues. Germline-derived CDR1 and CDR2 are MNHEY and SMNVEV (reference sequence). The CDR3 loop reads CASSRQGHNEQFF. CDR3 sequence (DNA): TGTGCCAGCAGTCGACAGGGACACAATGAGCAGTTCTTC.

CDR3 sequence reads: CASSRGLAMDTDTQYF. CDR3 in DNA: TGTGCCAGCAGCCGCGGACTAGCGATGGACACAGATACGCAGTATTTT. The V gene is TRBV3-1 (or the pseudogene TRBV3-2), the J gene TRBJ2-3, with TRBD2 matching over 9 bases. J was trimmed by 2 bases and V by 4 bases; bases with no gene match: 7. The CDR3 length is 16 residues. Germline CDR1 is LGHDT and CDR2 is YNNKEL (reference sequence).

The rearrangement links TRBV7-3 to TRBJ2-6; maybe TRBD2 (5 bases). Trimming shortened V by 5 bases and J by 0 bases, and 5 bases separated the two germline ends. The CDR3 is 14 amino acids. The V gene's germline CDR1 is SGHTA and CDR2 FQGTGA. CDR3: CASSTSSGANVLTF. CDR3 bases: TGTGCCAGCAGCACTAGCTCTGGGGCCAACGTCCTGACTTTC. The entire variable domain, with the rest obtained from reference TRBV7-3 and TRBJ2-6, is as follows: GAGVSQTPSNKVTEKGKYVELRCDPISGHTALYWYRQSLGQGPEFLIYFQGTGAADDSGLPNDRFFAVRPEGSVSTLKIQRTERGDSAVYLCASSTSSGANVLTFGAGSRLTVL.

J is TRBJ1-2 and V is TRBV4-3, with TRBD1 as a possible D gene (5 bases). Germline assignment: CDR1 LGHNA and CDR2 YSLEER. The V end lost 2 bases, the J end lost 0 bases, and 13 bases lay between the germline ends. This CDR3 has 16 residues. As DNA, the CDR3 is TGCGCCAGCAGCCAACAGACAGCGACTTCTAACTATGGCTACACCTTC. As protein: CASSQQTATSNYGYTF.

Details on this clone: This sample also contains other DNA sequences that code for the same CDR3. The chain uses TRBV5-1 and TRBJ2-5; 7 nucleotides align to TRBD2. Germline values: CDR1 SGHRS, CDR2 YFSETQ. The V gene end was trimmed by 4 bases and the J gene end by 2 bases; junction bases not matched to a gene: 5. The CDR3 spans 14 residues. The CDR3 DNA sequence: TGCGCCAGCAGCCTAACTAGCGCACAAGAGACCCAGTACTTC. This translates into CASSLTSAQETQYF.

CDR3 sequence: CASSNNRVLYEQYF. CDR3 coding DNA: TGTGCCAGCAGCAACAACAGGGTTCTCTACGAGCAGTACTTC. The rearrangement uses TRBV6-5 and TRBJ2-7; maybe TRBD1 (6 bases). The V gene's germline CDR1 is MNHEY and CDR2 SVGAGI. The CDR3 covers 14 residues. The germline V and J ends were trimmed by 6 bases and 3 bases, with 15 bases remaining between them.

The chain joins TRBV3-1 (or the pseudogene TRBV3-2) to TRBJ1-6; 7 bases match TRBD1. The CDR3 runs 14 residues. After removal of 5 bases from V and 10 bases from J, the junction contained 8 bases not matched to a gene. Germline-derived CDR1 and CDR2 are LGHDT and YNNKEL (reference sequence). The CDR3 nucleotides read TGTGCCAGCAGCAGCAACAGGGGATTGTCACCCCTCCACTTT. It specifies CASSSNRGLSPLHF.

This chain joins TRBV27 and TRBJ2-1, with a tentative D call TRBD1 (5 bases). V was cut by 6 bases and J by 15 bases, with 18 bases left in between. Germline CDR1 reads MNHEY; CDR2 reads SMNVEV (reference sequence). The CDR3 extends over 12 amino acids. The CDR3 nucleotides read TGTGCCAGCAGCCCTTGGGGCAGCCTCCCGTTCTTC. It translates to CASSPWGSLPFF.

The J gene is TRBJ1-2, the V gene TRBV5-4; 7 nucleotides agree with TRBD1. This CDR3 is 14 amino acids long. Germline values: CDR1 SGHNT, CDR2 YYREEE (reference sequence). V shed 5 bases, J shed 8 bases, and the junction held 12 bases outside the gene matches. The CDR3 here is CASSLRTGLEGYTF. CDR3 in DNA: TGTGCCAGCAGTCTCAGGACAGGTCTGGAAGGCTACACCTTC.

CDR3 coding DNA: TGTGCCAGCAGTGAAAGGGCTAGCGGGTTAGCCTACAATGAGCAGTTCTTC. Its translation: CASSERASGLAYNEQFF. This chain uses TRBV6-1 with TRBJ2-1; 8 positions agree with TRBD2. V lost 2 bases, J lost 2 bases, and 8 bases stayed unmatched. Germline loops: CDR1 MNHNS, CDR2 SASEGT. The CDR3 runs to 17 residues.

The V call is TRBV4-1, the J call TRBJ2-5; TRBD2 aligns across 11 bases. J was trimmed by 4 bases and V by 4 bases; bases with no gene match: 5. Germline CDR1 and CDR2: MGHRA and YSYEKL. The CDR3 is 15 residues long. The CDR3 DNA follows: TGCGCCAGCAGCCTACTAGCGGGAGCTGGAGAGACCCAGTACTTC. It encodes CASSLLAGAGETQYF.

The chain combines TRBV9 with TRBJ2-1; D is unresolved. The CDR3 covers 15 residues. CDR1 is SGDLS and CDR2 is YYNGEE in the germline V gene. V lost 1 base to trimming and J lost 0 bases, with 8 bases between them. For the CDR3, the DNA is TGTGCCAGCAGCGTACAACAGTTCTCCTACAATGAGCAGTTCTTC. Protein sequence: CASSVQQFSYNEQFF. The variable domain in full, completed from reference TRBV9 and TRBJ2-1, reads DSGVTQTPKHLITATGQRVTLRCSPRSGDLSVYWYQQSLDQGLQFLIQYYNGEERAKGNILERFSAQQFPDLHSELNLSSLELGDSALYFCASSVQQFSYNEQFFGPGTRLTVL.

The chain is built from TRBV7-9 and TRBJ2-1, with TRBD1 matching over 7 bases. CDR1 is SEHNR, CDR2 FQNEAQ, per germline (reference sequence). The ends lost 1 base at V and 5 bases at J; junction bases unmatched: 5. The CDR3 covers 15 residues. CDR3 region: CASSLGQGANNEQFF. For the CDR3, the DNA is TGTGCCAGCAGCTTAGGACAGGGAGCGAACAATGAGCAGTTCTTC.

This rearrangement joins TRBV28 to TRBJ2-1, with a tentative D call TRBD1 (5 bases). V was clipped by 6 bases and J by 2 bases, with 5 bases between them. Germline loops: CDR1 MDHEN, CDR2 SYDVKM. The CDR3 extends over 12 amino acids. CDR3 amino acids: CASSRAYNEQFF. The CDR3 DNA reads as TGTGCCAGCAGCAGGGCCTACAATGAGCAGTTCTTC.

The genes are TRBV6-5 and TRBJ1-1; 7 positions agree with TRBD1. The CDR3 runs 13 residues. CDR1 is MNHEY, CDR2 SVGAGI, per germline. With V trimmed by 10 bases and J by 2 bases, 7 bases remained unmatched. In DNA form, the CDR3 reads TGTGCCACGGTCCGAGGGGGCAACACTGAAGCTTTCTTT. Its protein is CATVRGGNTEAFF.

The V gene is TRBV6-2 or TRBV6-3, the J gene TRBJ2-5; D ambiguous. The V gene's germline CDR1 is MNHEY and CDR2 SVGEGT. Trimming pared 3 bases from V and 5 bases from J, leaving 10 bases between. The CDR3 is made up of 13 amino acids. CDR3 amino acids: CASSYHPGETQYF. The CDR3 DNA reads TGTGCCAGCAGTTATCACCCCGGGGAGACCCAGTACTTC.

The chain carries TRBV15 and TRBJ1-1, with a possible D match to TRBD1 (6 bases). V lost 4 bases and J 6 bases, leaving 12 bases between the germline ends. Looked up from germline, CDR1 is LNHNV and CDR2 is YYDKDF (reference sequence). This CDR3 contains 13 residues. As DNA, the CDR3 is TGTGCCACCAGCATCGACAGGAAGCCTGAAGCTTTCTTT. This sequence encodes CATSIDRKPEAFF.

This chain links TRBV27 with TRBJ1-4; 9 bases line up with TRBD1. The CDR3 has 14 amino acids. Germline lookup yields CDR1 MNHEY and CDR2 SMNVEV (reference sequence). The V gene end was trimmed by 6 bases and the J gene end by 8 bases; junction bases not matched to a gene: 7. This CDR3 is CASRDRGRYEKLFF. DNA for the CDR3: TGTGCCAGCAGGGACAGGGGAAGATACGAAAAACTGTTTTTT.

This clone was picked up one time. The rearrangement links TRBV7-2 to TRBJ1-1; no clear D. This CDR3 contains 15 residues. The germline V gene has CDR1 SGHTA and CDR2 FQGNSA. The V and J ends lost 5 bases and 6 bases respectively, with 19 bases between them. CDR3 in amino acids: CASSPSRGTLSEAFF. CDR3 coding DNA: TGTGCCAGCAGCCCCTCCAGAGGTACACTTTCTGAAGCTTTCTTT.

This clone appeared once. CDR3 protein: CASSLEGGRVREQYF. Here the CDR3 DNA reads TGTGCCAGCAGCTTAGAGGGAGGTCGGGTACGGGAGCAGTACTTC. The V call is TRBV7-2, the J call TRBJ2-7; D is perhaps TRBD2 (6 bases). V lost 1 base to trimming and J lost 7 bases, with 17 bases between them. This CDR3 has 15 amino acids. The germline CDR1 and CDR2 sequences are SGHTA and FQGNSA. Full variable domain (rest looked up from reference TRBV7-2 and TRBJ2-7): GAGVSQSPSNKVTEKGKDVELRCDPISGHTALYWYRQSLGQGLEFLIYFQGNSAPDKSGLPSDRFSAERTGGSVSTLTIQRTQQEDSAVYLCASSLEGGRVREQYFGPGTRLTVT.

The gene calls are TRBV19 and TRBJ2-1, with TRBD1 identical over 8 bases. Germline V lookup: CDR1 LNHDA, CDR2 SQIVND (reference sequence). This CDR3 contains 14 residues. The junction had 14 bases not matched to a gene; V was cut back by 9 bases and J by 10 bases. The CDR3 spells CASRQGSLSMEQFF. The CDR3 region has the DNA TGTGCCAGCCGACAGGGGTCCCTTTCGATGGAGCAGTTCTTC.

V and J are TRBV7-3 and TRBJ2-5, with 7 bases identical to TRBD1. Germline V lookup: CDR1 SGHTA, CDR2 FQGTGA. The CDR3 loop spans 13 amino acids. After removal of 5 bases from V and 5 bases from J, the junction contained 5 bases not matched to a gene. CDR3 coding DNA: TGTGCCAGCAGCCGACAGGGTTGGGAGACCCAGTACTTC. Translation gives CASSRQGWETQYF. Full variable domain (rest looked up from reference TRBV7-3 and TRBJ2-5): GAGVSQTPSNKVTEKGKYVELRCDPISGHTALYWYRQSLGQGPEFLIYFQGTGAADDSGLPNDRFFAVRPEGSVSTLKIQRTERGDSAVYLCASSRQGWETQYFGPGTRLLVL.

The chain recombines TRBV5-1 with TRBJ2-5; 7 positions match TRBD1. In germline, CDR1 is SGHRS, CDR2 YFSETQ. CDR3 size: 14 residues. The V gene end was trimmed by 3 bases and the J gene end by 3 bases; junction bases not matched to a gene: 5. DNA of the CDR3: TGCGCCAGCAGCTATGGGACAGAGAAAGAGACCCAGTACTTC. It translates to CASSYGTEKETQYF.